The T cell receptor beta chain described here comes from a study of T cells after yellow fever vaccination. This CDR3 spans 14 amino acids. Between the trimmed V and J ends, which lost 0 bases and 5 bases, there was a span of 8 bases. Looked up from germline, CDR1 is LGHNA and CDR2 is YSLEER. TCRdb independently ran MiXCR on the 5' RACE reads; one entry per CDR3 protein. The table records 100,000 to 150,000 distinct CDR3 sequences, about 8.8% of them present only once. This clonotype was detected ten times or more. The sequence came from a man between 18 and 29 years old who received the YFV17D yellow fever vaccine. The input for sequencing was CD8+ T cells sorted from PBMCs, taken on the day of the yellow fever booster vaccination. The rearrangement uses TRBV4-3 and TRBJ1-5; D is possibly TRBD1 (5 bases). CDR3 DNA: TGCGCCAGCAGCCAAGATCGGGGGGATCAGCCCCAGCATTTT. Translating gives CASSQDRGDQPQHF.